The 27 T cell receptor beta chains reported below all come from one sample, sequenced in a study of glioma-infiltrating T cells. TCR alpha and beta CDR3 regions were amplified from RNA using iRepertoire nested multiplex PCR. One entry per CDR3 protein, called by TCRdb with MiXCR from the multiplex PCR reads. The sample has under 130,000 distinct CDR3 sequences; about 30% are singletons. Source material: glioma tissue, nonneoplastic brain tissue, or PBMCs (not recorded which). The origin of the receptors is a human donor with low-grade glioma or glioblastoma, undergoing nonglioma brain surgery, or in good health (not recorded which).

In this sample, this clonotype turned up many times. J is TRBJ1-1 and V is TRBV4-2, with TRBD1 matching over 8 bases. The CDR3 covers 17 residues. V lost 4 bases and J lost 0; bases outside the gene matches: 10. Per the germline V gene, CDR1 is LGHNA and CDR2 is YNFKEQ. The CDR3 spells CASSRLLRTGMNTEAFF. Here the CDR3 DNA reads TGTGCCAGCAGCCGCCTGCTGAGGACAGGGATGAACACTGAAGCTTTCTTT.

With respect to this clonotype: This clone may be a read error of a much larger clone one base away. The genes are TRBV7-9 and TRBJ2-5, with a tentative D call TRBD1 (6 bases). From germline, CDR1 is SEHNR and CDR2 FQNEAQ (reference sequence). The CDR3 covers 15 residues. Trimming pared 6 bases from V and 1 base from J, leaving 15 bases between. CDR3 DNA: TGTGCCAGCAGACTCAACGGACAGTTCCAAGAGACCCAGTACTTC. It codes for CASRLNGQFQETQYF.

This clonotype has ten or more counts. CDR3 sequence (DNA): TGTGCCAGCAGCCTCACCGGGTCGGGGGGGGGCACAGATACGCAGTATTTT. Encoded protein: CASSLTGSGGGTDTQYF. V gene TRBV6-1 combines with J gene TRBJ2-3; TRBD2 aligns across 8 bases. Trimming cost V 6 bases and J 1 base; bases outside gene matches: 12. The CDR3 extends over 17 amino acids. The germline CDR1 and CDR2 sequences are MNHNS and SASEGT.

This clonotype was observed a few times. The chain has TRBV5-1 and TRBJ2-7, with D hard to call. The CDR3 totals 14 residues. With 1 base removed from V and 3 bases from J, the gap between germline ends came to 11 bases. Germline values: CDR1 SGHRS, CDR2 YFSETQ. The CDR3 DNA is TGCGCCAGCAGCTTGTCATCTCCCCGCTACGAGCAGTACTTC. Protein sequence: CASSLSSPRYEQYF.

The sample holds a few counts of this clonotype. It may be a read error: a sequence one base away is much more abundant. The chain links TRBV6-1 to TRBJ1-5; possible D gene TRBD1, 6 bases. Trimming shortened V by 3 bases and J by 3 bases, and 12 bases separated the two germline ends. This CDR3 contains 15 residues. Looked up from germline, CDR1 is MNHNS and CDR2 is SASEGT. CDR3 residues: CASSESRGLNQPQHF. As DNA, the CDR3 is TGTGCCAGCAGTGAGAGCAGGGGCCTCAATCAGCCCCAGCATTTT.

This clonotype was seen many times. This rearrangement joins TRBV28 to TRBJ2-1; D gene ambiguous. Germline assignment: CDR1 MDHEN and CDR2 SYDVKM. V was trimmed by 7 bases and J by 0 bases, leaving 7 bases between them. The CDR3 loop spans 13 amino acids. DNA of the CDR3: TGTGCCAGCATCCAGAACTCCTACAATGAGCAGTTCTTC. This translates into CASIQNSYNEQFF.

This chain links TRBV20-1 with TRBJ1-1; D is unresolved. Deletions cut 6 bases from V and 4 bases from J, with 18 bases between. CDR3 length equals 14 residues. Germline lookup yields CDR1 DFQATT and CDR2 SNEGSKA (reference sequence). CDR3 nucleotide sequence: TGCAGTGCCAGCAGTCTCCGACCGAGCACTGAAGCTTTCTTT. It encodes CSASSLRPSTEAFF.

In regard to this clonotype: This CDR3 is missing its conserved last phenylalanine or tryptophan, likely due to a read error. The chain has TRBV20-1 and TRBJ2-7, with TRBD2 as a possible D gene (5 bases). V was cut by 1 base and J by 3 bases, with 10 bases left in between. CDR1 is DFQATT, CDR2 SNEGSKA, per germline (reference sequence). This CDR3 has 13 amino acids. The CDR3 loop is CSARGYSGYEQYL. DNA of the CDR3: TGCAGTGCTAGAGGATACAGCGGCTACGAGCAGTACCTC.

The chain recombines TRBV19 with TRBJ2-1; TRBD2 aligns across 9 bases. Germline CDR1 is LNHDA and CDR2 is SQIVND (reference sequence). The CDR3 totals 16 residues. V shed 4 bases and J 4 bases; nucleotides not matched to a gene: 8. The DNA for the CDR3 is TGTGCCAGTAGTAAGATAGCGGGGGACTTATACAATGAGCAGTTCTTC. This encodes CASSKIAGDLYNEQFF.

This clonotype has a count of ten or more. The chain employs TRBV24-1 and TRBJ2-3; 10 bases are a match to TRBD2. The CDR3 length is 17 residues. V trimming: 0 bases; J trimming: 6 bases; junction bases outside the gene matches: 8. CDR1 and CDR2 (germline): KGHDR, SFDVKD. CDR3 loop: CATSDLGLAGVSDTQYF. The CDR3 DNA follows: TGTGCCACCAGTGATTTGGGGCTAGCGGGGGTTTCGGATACGCAGTATTTT.

As to this clonotype: This may arise from a read error, as a much more abundant clone is one base away. The chain joins TRBV7-2 to TRBJ2-1; D tentatively reads TRBD1 or TRBD2 (5 bases each). Germline V gene sequence: CDR1 SGHTA, CDR2 FQGNSA. This CDR3 has 15 residues. The V and J ends lost 5 bases and 9 bases respectively, with 20 bases between them. The CDR3 DNA reads TGTGCCAGCAGCCCGCGGGCTACCCCAGGGATTGAGCAGTTCTTC. Its protein is CASSPRATPGIEQFF. Drawing the rest from reference TRBV7-2 and TRBJ2-1, the complete variable domain is GAGVSQSPSNKVTEKGKDVELRCDPISGHTALYWYRQSLGQGLEFLIYFQGNSAPDKSGLPSDRFSAERTGGSVSTLTIQRTQQEDSAVYLCASSPRATPGIEQFFGPGTRLTVL.

The gene calls are TRBV12-3 or TRBV12-4 and TRBJ2-2, with a tentative D call TRBD2 (5 bases). Trimming took off 6 bases at V and 5 bases at J, with 10 bases between the two ends. The CDR3 is 13 amino acids. CDR3 protein: CASRLLGTGELFF. CDR3 in DNA: TGTGCCAGCAGGTTACTAGGGACCGGGGAGCTGTTTTTT.

This clonotype was picked up many times. This chain uses TRBV6-1 with TRBJ1-5; 9 bases are a match to TRBD1. The junction had 7 bases not matched to a gene; V was cut back by 5 bases and J by 11 bases. CDR3 length: 13 residues. Germline V lookup: CDR1 MNHNS, CDR2 SASEGT. The CDR3 protein is CASSTGGRQAQHF. DNA of the CDR3: TGTGCCAGCAGTACAGGGGGCAGGCAGGCCCAGCATTTT.

This clonotype has a count of ten or more. The rearrangement joins TRBV2 to TRBJ1-1, with 7 bases identical to TRBD1. Trimming cost V 5 bases and J 0 bases; bases outside gene matches: 3. The germline CDR1 and CDR2 sequences are SNHLY and FYNNEI. The CDR3 runs 14 residues. The CDR3 coding sequence is TGTGCCAGCAGTCCGGACAGGCTGAACACTGAAGCTTTCTTT. It is translated as CASSPDRLNTEAFF.

This clonotype was observed a few times. The V gene is TRBV2, the J gene TRBJ2-5, with 8 nucleotides matching TRBD1. This CDR3 is 14 amino acids long. Germline loops: CDR1 SNHLY, CDR2 FYNNEI. V lost 11 bases to trimming and J lost 5 bases; unmatched junction nucleotides: 13. CDR3 coding DNA: TGTGCCTCCCAGAGGACAGGGACGGGGGAGACCCAGTACTTC. It translates to CASQRTGTGETQYF.

Notes on this clonotype: A much larger clone lies one base from this, so it may be a read error. V and J are TRBV2 and TRBJ2-3; D is perhaps TRBD2 (5 bases). Germline CDR1 reads SNHLY; CDR2 reads FYNNEI. V shed 3 bases and J shed 1 base, with 8 bases lying between them. The CDR3 has 14 amino acids. The CDR3 loop reads CASSERRRTDTQYF. CDR3 nucleotide sequence: TGTGCCAGCAGTGAGCGGAGGCGCACAGATACGCAGTATTTT. Full variable domain (missing parts from reference TRBV2 and TRBJ2-3): EPEVTQTPSHQVTQMGQEVILRCVPISNHLYFYWYRQILGQKVEFLVSFYNNEISEKSEIFDDQFSVERPDGSNFTLKIRSTKLEDSAMYFCASSERRRTDTQYFGPGTRLTVL.

This clonotype was recorded a few times. A much larger clone lies one base from this, so it may be a read error. This rearrangement joins TRBV27 to TRBJ2-7; D might be TRBD1 (6 bases). The CDR3 has 15 amino acids. Germline V gives CDR1 MNHEY, CDR2 SMNVEV (reference sequence). The CDR3: CASSSLTGRSYEKYF. The CDR3 region has the DNA TGTGCCAGCAGTTCCCTGACAGGCCGATCCTACGAGAAGTACTTC.

In its sample, this clonotype was seen many times. This chain connects TRBV10-2 to TRBJ1-5; no clear D. CDR3 size: 14 residues. Germline CDR1 and CDR2: WSHSY and SAAADI. Trimming left V 0 bases short and J 7 bases short, with 10 bases between. This CDR3 is CASSESISGQPQHF. For the CDR3, the DNA is TGCGCCAGCAGTGAGTCGATCAGCGGGCAGCCCCAGCATTTT.

With respect to this clonotype: A much larger clone is a single base away; this may be a read error. The rearrangement links TRBV6-1 to TRBJ2-1; D unresolved. The germline gives CDR1 MNHNS, CDR2 SASEGT. This CDR3 spans 12 amino acids. With 7 bases removed from V and 5 bases from J, the gap between germline ends came to 9 bases. As DNA, the CDR3 is TGTGCCAGCACAACCGGCGACAATGAGCAGTTCTTC. As protein: CASTTGDNEQFF.

As regards this clonotype: A much larger clone sits a single nucleotide away, making a read error possible. No conserved phenylalanine or tryptophan is present at the end of the CDR3, so a read error is the likely explanation. V usage is TRBV6-5 and J usage is TRBJ1-1; maybe TRBD1 (5 bases). V was clipped by 4 bases and J by 3 bases, with 18 bases between them. The CDR3 contains 16 residues. Germline V gene sequence: CDR1 MNHEY, CDR2 SVGAGI. CDR3 in DNA: TGTGCCAGCAGTTTTACAAGTGTCGGGGGGGACACTGAAGCTTTCTTA. It codes for CASSFTSVGGDTEAFL.

V usage is TRBV14 and J usage is TRBJ2-5; the D is unclear. The CDR3 spans 13 residues. Trimming shortened V by 3 bases and J by 1 base, and 6 bases separated the two germline ends. Germline CDR1 and CDR2: SGHDN and FVKESK. CDR3 protein: CASSQVGQETQYF. The CDR3 DNA is TGTGCCAGCAGCCAGGTGGGCCAAGAGACCCAGTACTTC.

The chain combines TRBV10-3 with TRBJ1-2, with a possible D match to TRBD1 (6 bases). The CDR3 runs 16 residues. Trimming pared 4 bases from V and 5 bases from J, leaving 20 bases between. Germline values: CDR1 ENHRY, CDR2 SYGVKD. The CDR3 sequence is CAISGYLGQPSYGYTF. The CDR3 DNA is TGTGCCATCAGTGGATATTTGGGACAACCAAGTTATGGCTACACCTTC.

In this sample, this clonotype turned up once. A single base separates this from a much larger clone, so it may be a read error. The J gene is TRBJ1-2, the V gene TRBV6-8, with 7 bases identical to TRBD1. Germline values: CDR1 MNHGY, CDR2 SAAAGT. The CDR3 sequence is 13 residues long. The chain's CDR3 is CASSQDRYYSYTF. The CDR3 region has the DNA TGTGCCAGCAGCCAGGACAGGTACTATAGCTACACCTTC.

The chain recombines TRBV5-6 with TRBJ2-3; D is uncertain. From germline, CDR1 is SGHDT and CDR2 YYEEEE. Trimming pared 4 bases from V and 5 bases from J, leaving 11 bases between. This CDR3 spans 13 amino acids. DNA of the CDR3: TGTGCCAGCAGCCAAGCTAGGTTAGATACGCAGTATTTT. It specifies CASSQARLDTQYF.

A note on this clonotype: Given a much more abundant clone one base away, this may be a read error. The rearrangement uses TRBV7-2 and TRBJ2-7; unclear D gene. The germline V gene encodes CDR1 SGHTA and CDR2 FQGNSA. The CDR3 extends over 15 amino acids. In DNA form, the CDR3 reads TGTGCCAGCATCTTATTAGGGCCCACCGGCGGCGAGCAGTACTTC. It encodes CASILLGPTGGEQYF.

This clonotype was observed many times. The chain recombines TRBV19 with TRBJ1-5; TRBD1 is a possible D gene (5 bases). The CDR3 loop spans 14 amino acids. Germline values: CDR1 LNHDA, CDR2 SQIVND (reference sequence). V was shortened by 3 bases and J by 2 bases, with 8 bases between the two germline ends. The DNA for the CDR3 is TGTGCCAGTAGTATTTCACAGGGCAATCAGCCCCAGCATTTT. It specifies CASSISQGNQPQHF.

This clonotype was seen repeatedly, ten times or more. The rearrangement uses TRBV20-1 and TRBJ1-4; 8 positions agree with TRBD1. CDR3 length: 18 residues. Germline lookup yields CDR1 DFQATT and CDR2 SNEGSKA (reference sequence). After removal of 6 bases from V and 7 bases from J, the junction contained 22 bases not matched to a gene. CDR3 sequence reads: CSALHSRGQGLSSEKLFF. In DNA form, the CDR3 reads TGCAGTGCCCTCCACAGCAGGGGGCAGGGTCTTAGTAGTGAAAAACTGTTTTTT.